These 15 T cell receptor beta chains originate from one sample sequenced in a study of metastatic and nonmetastatic thyroid tumors. The entire patient cohort was treatment-naive prior to thyroid surgery. TCRdb reanalyzed the PCR reads with MiXCR. The repertoire holds more than 25,000 clones, with about 26% as singletons. The specimen sequenced was blood. These receptors were collected from a female donor with papillary thyroid cancer or a benign thyroid nodule (not recorded which). Some clones in this sample may be carry-over from other donors' samples.

In its sample, this clone was seen many times. This chain joins TRBV20-1 and TRBJ1-4; 8 bases map to TRBD1. Trimming at V came to 4 bases and at J to 8 bases, leaving 15 bases not matched to a gene. Per germline, CDR1 DFQATT and CDR2 SNEGSKA (reference sequence). CDR3 size: 16 residues. The DNA of the CDR3 is TGCAGTGCTACTAATATCGGGACAGGAGATAGGGAAAAACTGTTTTTT. Translating it yields CSATNIGTGDREKLFF.

This clone was detected ten times or more. V gene TRBV29-1 combines with J gene TRBJ1-2; 8 bases are shared with TRBD1. The V and J ends lost 4 bases and 3 bases, in that order; junction bases with no gene match: 4. The germline gives CDR1 SQVTM, CDR2 ANQGSEA. This CDR3 has 13 residues. In DNA, the CDR3 is TGCAGCGTTGCGGACAGGGTGGACTATGGCTACACCTTC. It encodes CSVADRVDYGYTF.

This clone was observed a handful of times. This chain connects TRBV28 to TRBJ1-2, with D perhaps TRBD1 (5 bases). This CDR3 has 16 residues. Germline V gene lookup returns CDR1 MDHEN and CDR2 SYDVKM. V was shortened by 7 bases and J by 0 bases, with 18 bases between the two germline ends. This CDR3 is CASNARRVGANYGYTF. The CDR3 region has the DNA TGTGCCAGCAACGCCCGCAGGGTTGGGGCTAACTATGGCTACACCTTC.

This clone is medium-sized (0.01 to 0.1%). The same CDR3 also results from other DNA sequences found in this sample. This sequence joins TRBV12-3 or TRBV12-4 and TRBJ2-6; no clear D. V was clipped by 3 bases and J by 0 bases, with 9 bases between them. The CDR3 length is 16 residues. The CDR3 region has the DNA TGTGCCAGCAGTTTGGGCGGATCCTCTGGGGCCAACGTCCTGACTTTC. Protein: CASSLGGSSGANVLTF.

As for this clone: The junction differs from germline at one of its ends, possibly a read error. The V gene is TRBV19, the J gene TRBJ1-1; tentative D call: TRBD1 (5 bases). Per the germline V gene, CDR1 is LNHDA and CDR2 is SQIVND (reference sequence). The CDR3 extends over 13 amino acids. This CDR3 reads CSSMGRESTEAFF. CDR3 in DNA: TGTTCCAGTATGGGCAGGGAGTCCACTGAAGCTTTCTTT.

This clone was seen a handful of times. V and J are TRBV6-2 or TRBV6-3 and TRBJ2-2; 11 positions agree with TRBD2. The CDR3 is 17 amino acids. CDR1 is MNHEY and CDR2 is SVGEGT in the germline V gene. Trimming removed 2 bases from V and 3 bases from J; junction bases left unmatched: 5. The CDR3 sequence: CASSYPRTSGYTGELFF. DNA of the CDR3: TGTGCCAGCAGTTACCCTCGGACTAGCGGGTACACCGGGGAGCTGTTTTTT.

The chain links TRBV10-3 to TRBJ2-5; 7 bases match TRBD1. Germline V gene lookup returns CDR1 ENHRY and CDR2 SYGVKD. CDR3 length: 14 residues. V was clipped by 3 bases and J by 8 bases; unmatched bases: 9. CDR3 region: CAISDMGTAYTQYF. Here the CDR3 DNA reads TGTGCCATCAGTGATATGGGGACAGCGTATACCCAGTACTTC.

This clone has just a few counts. This chain connects TRBV20-1 to TRBJ2-7; 7 bases fit TRBD2. Germline CDR1 reads DFQATT; CDR2 reads SNEGSKA (reference sequence). Unmatched junction bases numbered 7, after V lost 0 bases and J lost 5 bases. The CDR3 loop spans 14 amino acids. CDR3 DNA: TGCAGTGCTAGAGATGGAGCGGGAAAGAACGAGCAGTACTTC. Translating it yields CSARDGAGKNEQYF.

In this sample, this clone turned up a few times. The junction departs from germline at one end; a sequencing error may be responsible. The rearrangement joins TRBV28 to TRBJ2-5; 10 nucleotides agree with TRBD2. Germline V gene data show CDR1 as MDHEN and CDR2 as SYDVKM. The CDR3 spans 16 residues. Written as DNA, the CDR3 is TGTGCCAGCAGACACGTAGCGGGACTAGCGAGGGAGAGCCAGTACTTC. Translating it yields CASRHVAGLARESQYF.

This clone is judged medium-sized. The rearrangement uses TRBV6-1 and TRBJ2-7; D is possibly TRBD1 or TRBD2 (6 bases each). The V gene lost 5 bases and the J gene lost 7 bases, with 15 bases spanning the gap. This CDR3 is built from 13 residues. Germline assignment: CDR1 MNHNS and CDR2 SASEGT. CDR3 DNA: TGTGCCAGCAGTTCCGGGGGCCTTGGGGAGCAGTACGTC. Encoded protein: CASSSGGLGEQYV.

This clone was counted at least ten times. The V and J genes are TRBV7-9 and TRBJ2-5; a weak D match, TRBD1 (6 bases). Germline V gene sequence: CDR1 SEHNR, CDR2 FQNEAQ (reference sequence). V was trimmed by 6 bases and J by 4 bases, leaving 12 bases between them. The CDR3 length is 13 residues. The CDR3 DNA follows: TGTGCCAGCAGTTATATAGGGGGAGAGACCCAGTACTTC. Encoded protein: CASSYIGGETQYF.

V and J are TRBV6-1 and TRBJ2-7; tentatively, D is TRBD1 or TRBD2 (5 bases each). The germline CDR1 and CDR2 sequences are MNHNS and SASEGT. The V end was cut by 6 bases, the J end by 5 bases, with 23 bases between. The CDR3 is 16 amino acids. CDR3 DNA sequence: TGTGCCAGCAGGGCCGTTACGGGACCCCTAATGCACGAGCAGTACTTC. Its protein product is CASRAVTGPLMHEQYF.

Ten or more counts support this clone. V is TRBV27 and J is TRBJ1-5; no clear D gene. Germline CDR1 reads MNHEY; CDR2 reads SMNVEV (reference sequence). Trimming took off 8 bases at V and 0 bases at J, with 11 bases between the two ends. CDR3 size: 14 residues. The CDR3 DNA follows: TGTGCCAGCTCTTCGGAGAATAGCAATCAGCCCCAGCATTTT. It encodes CASSSENSNQPQHF.

Many counts were recorded for this clone. Other DNA sequences in this sample translate to the same CDR3. The chain links TRBV20-1 to TRBJ2-5; D not certain. The CDR3 is made up of 14 amino acids. Germline V gene lookup returns CDR1 DFQATT and CDR2 SNEGSKA (reference sequence). Deletions cut 3 bases from V and 2 bases from J, with 13 bases between. As DNA, the CDR3 is TGCAGTGCTAGGCCTTTTGAAGTACAAGAGACCCAGTACTTC. Its translation: CSARPFEVQETQYF.

This clone was observed many times. The J gene is TRBJ2-5, the V gene TRBV5-6; D call uncertain. CDR3 length equals 11 residues. With 4 bases removed from V and 4 bases from J, the gap between germline ends came to 5 bases. Per germline, CDR1 SGHDT and CDR2 YYEEEE. The CDR3 DNA reads as TGTGCCAGCAGCCTACTAGAGACCCAGTACTTC. Translating gives CASSLLETQYF. The full variable domain, in which reference TRBV5-6 and TRBJ2-5 provide the parts outside the CDR3, is DAGVTQSPTHLIKTRGQQVTLRCSPKSGHDTVSWYQQALGQGPQFIFQYYEEEERQRGNFPDRFSGHQFPNYSSELNVNALLLGDSALYLCASSLLETQYFGPGTRLLVL.